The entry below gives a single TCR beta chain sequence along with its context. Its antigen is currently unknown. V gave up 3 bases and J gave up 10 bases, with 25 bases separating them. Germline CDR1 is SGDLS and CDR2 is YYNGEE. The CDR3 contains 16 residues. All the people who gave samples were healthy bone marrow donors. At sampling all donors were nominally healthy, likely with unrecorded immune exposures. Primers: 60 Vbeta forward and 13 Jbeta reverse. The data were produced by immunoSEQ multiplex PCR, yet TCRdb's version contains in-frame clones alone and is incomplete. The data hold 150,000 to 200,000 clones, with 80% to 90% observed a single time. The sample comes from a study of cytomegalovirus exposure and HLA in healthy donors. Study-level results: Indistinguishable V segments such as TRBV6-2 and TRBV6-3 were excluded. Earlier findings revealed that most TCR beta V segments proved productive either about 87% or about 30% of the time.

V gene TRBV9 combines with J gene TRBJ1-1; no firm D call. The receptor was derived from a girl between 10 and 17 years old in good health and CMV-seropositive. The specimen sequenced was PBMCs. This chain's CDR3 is CASSAHLSGLQVGAFF. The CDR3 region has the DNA TGTGCCAGCAGCGCCCACCTTTCAGGTTTGCAGGTTGGAGCTTTCTTT.